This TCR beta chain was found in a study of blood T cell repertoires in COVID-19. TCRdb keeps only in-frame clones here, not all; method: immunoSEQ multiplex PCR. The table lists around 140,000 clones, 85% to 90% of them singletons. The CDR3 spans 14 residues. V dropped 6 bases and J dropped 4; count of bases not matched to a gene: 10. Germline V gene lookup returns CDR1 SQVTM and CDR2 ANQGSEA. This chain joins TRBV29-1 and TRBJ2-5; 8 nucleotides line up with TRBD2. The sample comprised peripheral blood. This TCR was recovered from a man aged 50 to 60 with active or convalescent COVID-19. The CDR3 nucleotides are TGCAGCGTCACGGGAGGGTCGTTTGTAGAGACCCAGTACTTC. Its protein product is CSVTGGSFVETQYF. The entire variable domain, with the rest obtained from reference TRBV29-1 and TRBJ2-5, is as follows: SAVISQKPSRDICQRGTSLTIQCQVDSQVTMMFWYRQQPGQSLTLIATANQGSEATYESGFVIDKFPISRPNLTFSTLTVSNMSPEDSSIYLCSVTGGSFVETQYFGPGTRLLVL.